The 32 T cell receptor beta chains below were found in one sample sequenced in a study of T-cell reconstitution after alpha-beta-depleted transplantation in children. Unique molecular identifiers featured in how the TCRbeta library was prepared. One entry per CDR3 protein, called by TCRdb with MiXCR from the PCR reads. The table lists hundreds of thousands of distinct CDR3 sequences, 8.2% of them singletons. The specimen comprised PBMCs, mostly from graft donor cells, sampled 180 days after TCRalphabeta/CD19-depleted stem cell transplant. All receptors derive from a male patient aged 10 to 17 who had a stem cell transplant for acute lymphoblastic leukemia, so the T cells may come from the graft donor.

This clonotype was detected ten times or more. This chain links TRBV4-1 with TRBJ2-3; the D call may be TRBD1 or TRBD2 (5 bases each). Trimming removed 4 bases at V and 0 bases at J, with 26 bases between. CDR1 MGHRA and CDR2 YSYEKL come from the germline V gene. The CDR3 contains 20 residues. CDR3 residues: CASSRISYRTGQPSTDTQYF. The DNA for the CDR3 is TGCGCCAGCAGCCGAATAAGCTACCGAACGGGGCAGCCAAGCACAGATACGCAGTATTTT.

The table lists this clonotype with many counts. The gene calls are TRBV27 and TRBJ2-3; TRBD1 matches at 8 bases. V trimming: 4 bases; J trimming: 3 bases; junction bases outside the gene matches: 9. CDR3 size: 16 residues. Germline V gene sequence: CDR1 MNHEY, CDR2 SMNVEV (reference sequence). The CDR3 DNA sequence: TGTGCCAGCAGTTCCCGTTGGACAGGGAGAACAGATACGCAGTATTTT. Protein product: CASSSRWTGRTDTQYF.

The J gene is TRBJ2-2, the V gene TRBV7-9; 10 positions agree with TRBD2. The CDR3 spans 16 residues. Germline V gives CDR1 SEHNR, CDR2 FQNEAQ (reference sequence). With 5 bases clipped from V and 2 bases from J, the junction kept 5 bases outside the gene matches. The CDR3 nucleotides are TGTGCCAGCAGCCTGACTAGCGGGTCTAACACCGGGGAGCTGTTTTTT. Its translation: CASSLTSGSNTGELFF.

This clonotype was recorded at least ten times. CDR3 amino acids: CASSPYRALQETQYF. As DNA, the CDR3 is TGTGCCAGCAGCCCATACAGGGCACTCCAAGAGACCCAGTACTTC. The genes are TRBV5-5 and TRBJ2-5; a possible D gene is TRBD1 (6 bases). The CDR3 contains 15 residues. V lost 4 bases to trimming and J lost 1 base, with 14 bases between them. Looked up from germline, CDR1 is SGHKS and CDR2 is YYEKEE (reference sequence). The whole variable domain, remainder taken from reference TRBV5-5 and TRBJ2-5, is DAGVTQSPTHLIKTRGQQVTLRCSPISGHKSVSWYQQVLGQGPQFIFQYYEKEERGRGNFPDRFSARQFPNYSSELNVNALLLGDSALYLCASSPYRALQETQYFGPGTRLLVL.

This clonotype was seen repeatedly, ten times or more. The CDR3, as DNA: TGTGCCAGCAGTTTATGGGGAGGGGAGTACTCAACAGATACGCAGTATTTT. Encoded protein: CASSLWGGEYSTDTQYF. The chain joins TRBV28 to TRBJ2-3; TRBD2 aligns across 7 bases. CDR3 length: 17 amino acids. The V and J ends lost 0 bases and 3 bases, in that order; junction bases with no gene match: 9. Germline CDR1 reads MDHEN; CDR2 reads SYDVKM.

This clonotype has a count of ten or more. V usage is TRBV7-2 and J usage is TRBJ2-3; no clear D. Trimming took off 1 base at V and 6 bases at J, with 11 bases between the two ends. The CDR3 totals 14 residues. From germline, CDR1 is SGHTA and CDR2 FQGNSA. CDR3 DNA sequence: TGTGCCAGCAGCTTAGAGGCCCGGGCTGATACGCAGTATTTT. Encoded protein: CASSLEARADTQYF.

This clonotype was detected ten times or more. This chain joins TRBV2 and TRBJ1-5; D gene unclear. CDR3 size: 15 residues. V was cut by 3 bases and J by 1 base, with 10 bases left in between. The V gene's germline CDR1 is SNHLY and CDR2 FYNNEI. The CDR3 DNA follows: TGTGCCAGCAGTGAGGGGTGGAGGAGCAATCAGCCCCAGCATTTT. Protein product: CASSEGWRSNQPQHF.

On this clonotype: A single base separates this from a much larger clone, so it may be a read error. V usage is TRBV10-3 and J usage is TRBJ2-1; 9 nucleotides align to TRBD2. Germline V lookup: CDR1 ENHRY, CDR2 SYGVKD. Unmatched junction bases numbered 9, after V lost 11 bases and J lost 10 bases. CDR3 length equals 12 residues. For the CDR3, the DNA is TGTGCCGCCCGGAGTAGCGGGGGAGAGCAGTTCTTC. It yields the protein CAARSSGGEQFF.

In its sample, this clonotype was seen many times. V gene TRBV20-1 combines with J gene TRBJ2-1; the D is unclear. Germline loops: CDR1 DFQATT, CDR2 SNEGSKA (reference sequence). Deletions cut 8 bases from V and 9 bases from J, with 14 bases between. The CDR3 sequence is 11 residues long. The CDR3 sequence is CSTPLWGEQFF. DNA of the CDR3: TGCAGTACTCCCCTCTGGGGTGAGCAGTTCTTC.

Ten or more counts support this clonotype. The chain carries TRBV7-8 and TRBJ1-2, with TRBD1 as a possible D gene (6 bases). Germline-derived CDR1 and CDR2 are SGHVS and FQNEAQ. CDR3 length: 14 residues. Trimming stripped 5 bases from V and 4 bases from J, with 14 bases between. CDR3 nucleotide sequence: TGTGCCAGCAGCAAGAGACAGGTTTCCTATGGCTACACCTTC. As protein: CASSKRQVSYGYTF.

To note about this clonotype: A read error is possible here, since a much larger clone lies one base away. The CDR3 here is CASIPGEGGNQPQHF. The CDR3, as DNA: TGTGCCAGCATACCAGGGGAGGGTGGCAATCAGCCCCAGCATTTT. The chain recombines TRBV28 with TRBJ1-5, with D perhaps TRBD1 (6 bases). Germline CDR1 and CDR2: MDHEN and SYDVKM. The ends were cut back, 7 bases at V and 2 bases at J, with 15 bases in the middle. The CDR3 is made up of 15 amino acids.

This sequence joins TRBV7-8 and TRBJ2-3; D might be TRBD1 (6 bases). The germline gives CDR1 SGHVS, CDR2 FQNEAQ. The CDR3 is made up of 14 amino acids. The V gene lost 3 bases and the J gene lost 4 bases, with 11 bases spanning the gap. CDR3 DNA: TGTGCCAGCAGCTTGAGTAGGGGGTCAGATACGCAGTATTTT. Its translation is CASSLSRGSDTQYF.

This clonotype was detected many times. This chain links TRBV9 with TRBJ1-1; D is undetermined. Germline V gene lookup returns CDR1 SGDLS and CDR2 YYNGEE. This CDR3 comprises 9 residues. V was clipped by 4 bases and J by 11 bases, with 6 bases between them. CDR3 in DNA: TGTGCCAGCAGCCCCATGGCTTTCTTT. This codes for CASSPMAFF.

The rearrangement uses TRBV11-2 and TRBJ2-6, with D possibly being TRBD2 (6 bases). Trimming left V 4 bases short and J 4 bases short, with 14 bases between. Per germline, CDR1 SGHAT and CDR2 FQNNGV. This CDR3 contains 16 residues. CDR3 sequence (DNA): TGTGCCAGCAGCTCCGTACGGGGGAAAGGGGCCAACGTCCTGACTTTC. It encodes CASSSVRGKGANVLTF.

This clonotype was seen at least ten times. This sequence joins TRBV5-6 and TRBJ2-1; TRBD1 agrees at 10 bases. Germline CDR1 SGHDT, CDR2 YYEEEE. CDR3 length equals 15 residues. The J segment lost 7 bases and the V segment lost 0 bases, leaving 4 bases of the junction unmatched. CDR3 sequence (DNA): TGTGCCAGCAGCTTGGAGGGGACAGGGGTGAATGAGCAGTTCTTC. This encodes CASSLEGTGVNEQFF.

A remark on this clonotype: A read error may be the cause here, since a much bigger clone is one base away. The CDR3 region is CASSPSGSYYEQFF. The CDR3, as DNA: TGCGCCAGCAGTCCTAGCGGGAGCTACTATGAGCAGTTCTTC. The chain carries TRBV10-2 and TRBJ2-1; 10 bases align to TRBD2. This CDR3 is built from 14 residues. Germline V gives CDR1 WSHSY, CDR2 SAAADI.

This clonotype was detected ten times or more. The chain couples TRBV7-2 to TRBJ2-6, with TRBD2 identical over 13 bases. There are 18 residues in the CDR3. V lost 3 bases and J lost 3; bases outside the gene matches: 5. Germline assignment: CDR1 SGHTA and CDR2 FQGNSA. CDR3 region: CASSLAGTSGVGANVLTF. CDR3 sequence (DNA): TGTGCCAGCAGCTTGGCCGGGACTAGCGGGGTTGGGGCCAACGTCCTGACTTTC. The full variable domain, rest sourced from reference TRBV7-2 and TRBJ2-6, is GAGVSQSPSNKVTEKGKDVELRCDPISGHTALYWYRQSLGQGLEFLIYFQGNSAPDKSGLPSDRFSAERTGGSVSTLTIQRTQQEDSAVYLCASSLAGTSGVGANVLTFGAGSRLTVL.

This clonotype has more than one count but fewer than ten. The V and J genes are TRBV5-6 and TRBJ2-1, with 7 bases fitting TRBD2. The CDR3 has 13 residues. The trim removed 2 bases at V and 8 bases at J, leaving 4 bases unmatched. Germline V lookup: CDR1 SGHDT, CDR2 YYEEEE. The CDR3: CASSLTGRDEQFF. CDR3 DNA: TGTGCCAGCAGCTTAACGGGGAGGGATGAGCAGTTCTTC.

In its sample, this clonotype was seen many times. V gene TRBV7-2 combines with J gene TRBJ2-7; 9 nucleotides line up with TRBD2. Germline CDR1 reads SGHTA; CDR2 reads FQGNSA. This CDR3 region has 15 residues. V was pared by 5 bases and J by 2 bases, with 7 bases of the junction left unmatched. The CDR3 coding sequence is TGTGCCAGCAGCCAAAGCGGGGGGACCACCTACGAGCAGTACTTC. As protein: CASSQSGGTTYEQYF.

This clonotype was recorded at least ten times. The J gene is TRBJ2-5, the V gene TRBV7-9, with D perhaps assigned TRBD1 or TRBD2 (5 bases each). V was clipped by 1 base and J by 2 bases, with 14 bases between them. The CDR3 is made up of 16 amino acids. From germline, CDR1 is SEHNR and CDR2 FQNEAQ (reference sequence). The CDR3 spells CASSLGPGQGQETQYF. CDR3 nucleotide sequence: TGTGCCAGCAGCTTAGGTCCGGGGCAAGGGCAAGAGACCCAGTACTTC.

There are many counts of this clonotype. The chain links TRBV7-2 to TRBJ1-4, with 7 bases identical to TRBD1. The CDR3 length is 15 residues. CDR1 is SGHTA and CDR2 is FQGNSA in the germline V gene. The V and J ends lost 4 bases and 8 bases, in that order; junction bases with no gene match: 10. CDR3: CASSSRDSPSEKLFF. CDR3 bases: TGTGCCAGCAGCTCACGGGACAGCCCTAGCGAAAAACTGTTTTTT.

This clonotype was counted ten times or more. The J gene is TRBJ1-6, the V gene TRBV12-3 or TRBV12-4; D may be TRBD1 (5 bases). This CDR3 has 16 amino acids. The germline V and J ends were trimmed by 5 bases and 0 bases, with 11 bases remaining between them. CDR3 nucleotides: TGTGCCAGCAGTGGGGGTCTTAGCTCCTATAATTCACCCCTCCACTTT. Protein product: CASSGGLSSYNSPLHF.

This clonotype was seen a handful of times. The J gene is TRBJ2-5, the V gene TRBV7-6; D perhaps matches TRBD2 (6 bases). V shed 4 bases and J shed 4 bases, with 10 bases lying between them. Germline CDR1 is SGHVS and CDR2 is FNYEAQ. This CDR3 is built from 13 residues. The CDR3 protein is CASSSRLVETQYF. As DNA, the CDR3 is TGTGCCAGCAGCTCGCGACTAGTAGAGACCCAGTACTTC.

This clonotype was picked up many times. The chain uses TRBV12-3 or TRBV12-4 and TRBJ2-1, with a weak D call TRBD1 (6 bases). Trimming took 5 bases from V and 9 from J, leaving 8 bases between them. This CDR3 has 11 amino acids. CDR3 residues: CASSRQAEQFF. CDR3 coding DNA: TGTGCCAGCAGTAGACAGGCTGAGCAGTTCTTC.

The rearrangement uses TRBV12-5 and TRBJ1-2, with TRBD1 matching 7 bases. The germline V gene has CDR1 LGHNT and CDR2 FRNRAP. Germline trimming cut 6 bases from V and 5 bases from J; bases unmatched to any gene: 6. The CDR3 sequence is 13 residues long. CDR3 nucleotide sequence: TGTGCTAGTGGACACGGGACAGCATATGGCTACACCTTC. Translating it yields CASGHGTAYGYTF.

This clonotype has a count of ten or more. This chain connects TRBV4-1 to TRBJ2-7; D is perhaps TRBD1 (5 bases). The V end lost 0 bases, the J end lost 7 bases, and 10 bases lay between the germline ends. The CDR3 is 13 residues long. Germline V gene lookup returns CDR1 MGHRA and CDR2 YSYEKL. In nucleotides, the CDR3 is TGCGCCAGCAGCCAAGATTCAGGGCGGGAGCAGTACTTC. Translating gives CASSQDSGREQYF.

The chain joins TRBV7-3 to TRBJ2-1; no clear D. The CDR3 runs to 13 residues. Germline CDR1 SGHTA, CDR2 FQGTGA. V lost 1 base, J lost 12 bases, and 13 bases lay in between. The CDR3: CASSLKAIGPQFF. The DNA of the CDR3 is TGTGCCAGCAGCTTAAAGGCCATCGGTCCGCAGTTCTTC.

This clonotype came up many times. The V and J genes are TRBV7-8 and TRBJ1-2; D perhaps matches TRBD1 (6 bases). The CDR3 has 16 amino acids. Between the trimmed V and J ends, which lost 1 base and 4 bases, there was a span of 16 bases. The germline gives CDR1 SGHVS, CDR2 FQNEAQ. As DNA, the CDR3 is TGTGCCAGCAGCTTAGGGAGGGGGGCGCTTGGCTATGGCTACACCTTC. This encodes CASSLGRGALGYGYTF. The full variable domain, rest sourced from reference TRBV7-8 and TRBJ1-2, is GAGVSQSPRYKVAKRGQDVALRCDPISGHVSLFWYQQALGQGPEFLTYFQNEAQLDKSGLPSDRFFAERPEGSVSTLKIQRTQQEDSAVYLCASSLGRGALGYGYTFGSGTRLTVV.

This clonotype has a count of ten or more. The chain carries TRBV5-1 and TRBJ1-1, with D possibly TRBD1 on 5 matching bases. The germline V gene encodes CDR1 SGHRS and CDR2 YFSETQ. The CDR3 covers 15 residues. The germline V and J ends were trimmed by 1 base and 1 base, with 11 bases remaining between them. The CDR3, as DNA: TGCGCCAGCAGCTTGAACGGGGGTTGGAACACTGAAGCTTTCTTT. This translates into CASSLNGGWNTEAFF.

This clonotype was seen at least ten times. CDR3 in amino acids: CASSLATSSYNEQFF. CDR3 nucleotides: TGCGCCAGCAGCTTGGCGACCAGCTCCTACAATGAGCAGTTCTTC. The chain uses TRBV5-1 and TRBJ2-1; D is undetermined. CDR1 and CDR2 from the germline V gene are SGHRS and YFSETQ. The CDR3 is made up of 15 amino acids. The ends were cut back, 0 bases at V and 0 bases at J, with 7 bases in the middle.

This clonotype was counted at least ten times. The V and J genes are TRBV4-2 and TRBJ1-6; D remains ambiguous. Trimming stripped 0 bases from V and 8 bases from J, with 5 bases between. The CDR3 covers 13 residues. The germline gives CDR1 LGHNA, CDR2 YNFKEQ. In nucleotides, the CDR3 is TGTGCCAGCAGCCAAGAACGCTATTCACCCCTCCACTTT. This gives the protein CASSQERYSPLHF.

This clonotype was detected ten times or more. The chain carries TRBV12-3 or TRBV12-4 and TRBJ1-2, with TRBD1 as a possible D gene (6 bases). Deletions cut 6 bases from V and 5 bases from J, with 19 bases between. The CDR3 totals 15 residues. This CDR3 is CASSSGGGGRYGYTF. The CDR3 nucleotides are TGTGCCAGCAGCTCTGGGGGGGGCGGAAGGTATGGCTACACCTTC.